A single sample gave rise to the 11 T cell receptor beta chains below, sequenced in a study of blood T cell repertoires in COVID-19. The method was immunoSEQ multiplex PCR; TCRdb's version includes in-frame clones alone and lacks a portion of them. Altogether around 370,000 clones are present, over 80% being singletons, with the ten largest covering about 6%. The sample taken for sequencing was peripheral blood. The receptors derive from a woman between 45 and 60 years old with COVID-19, enrolled during active disease.

The table lists this clone with a few counts. The J gene is TRBJ1-5, the V gene TRBV30; 10 positions agree with TRBD1. V dropped 4 bases and J dropped 1; count of bases not matched to a gene: 4. The CDR3 totals 15 residues. Germline V gene data show CDR1 as GTSNPN and CDR2 as SVGIG (reference sequence). The CDR3 DNA follows: TGTGCCTGGAACTCGGGACAGGGGAGCAATCAGCCCCAGCATTTT. Its translation: CAWNSGQGSNQPQHF. Full variable domain (missing parts from reference TRBV30 and TRBJ1-5): SQTIHQWPATLVQPVGSPLSLECTVEGTSNPNLYWYRQAAGRGLQLLFYSVGIGQISSEVPQNLSASRPQDRQFILSSKKLLLSDSGFYLCAWNSGQGSNQPQHFGDGTRLSIL.

The chain links TRBV9 to TRBJ2-3, with D possibly TRBD2 on 5 matching bases. The V gene's germline CDR1 is SGDLS and CDR2 YYNGEE. V lost 1 base and J 2 bases, leaving 11 bases between the germline ends. The CDR3 is 15 amino acids. CDR3 DNA sequence: TGTGCCAGCAGCGTAAAAGCGGTGAACACAGATACGCAGTATTTT. It translates to CASSVKAVNTDTQYF.

This chain connects TRBV3-1 (or the pseudogene TRBV3-2) to TRBJ1-6; D is uncertain. Germline V gene data show CDR1 as LGHDT and CDR2 as YNNKEL (reference sequence). Trimming shortened V by 4 bases and J by 2 bases, and 12 bases separated the two germline ends. The CDR3 spans 16 residues. The CDR3 reads CASSRRPGTYNSPLHF. DNA for the CDR3: TGTGCCAGCAGCCGCCGCCCGGGGACCTATAATTCACCCCTCCACTTT.

This clone was found once. The genes are TRBV18 and TRBJ2-7, with D tentatively TRBD2 (5 bases). Deletions cut 6 bases from V and 2 bases from J, with 14 bases between. CDR1 is KGHSH and CDR2 is LQKENI in the germline V gene. CDR3 length: 14 residues. CDR3 in amino acids: CASSQGASTYEQYF. The CDR3 nucleotides read TGTGCCAGCTCCCAAGGCGCTAGCACCTACGAGCAGTACTTC.

The rearrangement joins TRBV5-4 to TRBJ1-1; 10 bases align to TRBD1. Germline V lookup: CDR1 SGHNT, CDR2 YYREEE (reference sequence). The CDR3 is 14 amino acids. V was pared by 7 bases and J by 5 bases, with 8 bases of the junction left unmatched. The CDR3 DNA reads TGTGCCAGCCCAACGCCGGGACAGGGGACTGAAGCTTTCTTT. Translation gives CASPTPGQGTEAFF.

The chain recombines TRBV5-1 with TRBJ2-3; the match to TRBD2 covers 7 bases. Germline V gene sequence: CDR1 SGHRS, CDR2 YFSETQ. Germline trimming cut 0 bases from V and 4 bases from J; bases unmatched to any gene: 5. This CDR3 is 15 amino acids long. CDR3 DNA: TGCGCCAGCAGCTTGGGGGGAGGGCGAGCAGATACGCAGTATTTT. Protein: CASSLGGGRADTQYF.

V and J are TRBV6-5 and TRBJ2-7; D might be TRBD1 (5 bases). CDR1 and CDR2 from the germline V gene are MNHEY and SVGAGI. The V gene lost 0 bases and the J gene lost 2 bases, with 8 bases spanning the gap. CDR3 length equals 14 residues. This CDR3 reads CASSYSRDTYEQYF. CDR3 DNA sequence: TGTGCCAGCAGTTACTCCAGGGATACCTACGAGCAGTACTTC.

This chain joins TRBV28 and TRBJ1-5; 12 bases line up with TRBD1. After removal of 10 bases from V and 6 bases from J, the junction contained 16 bases not matched to a gene. The CDR3 covers 17 residues. In germline, CDR1 is MDHEN, CDR2 SYDVKM. As DNA, the CDR3 is TGTGCCATTAAAAGGGGACAGGGGGCTATGGGGGGTCAGCCCCAGCATTTT. Translation: CAIKRGQGAMGGQPQHF.

This clone was recorded once. The chain is built from TRBV4-3 and TRBJ2-1, with 8 bases fitting TRBD2. The length of the CDR3 is 19 residues. Germline CDR1 and CDR2: LGHNA and YSLEER. V shed 2 bases, J shed 4 bases, and the junction held 16 bases outside the gene matches. CDR3 amino acids: CASSQTSDGGGSLYNEQFF. The DNA for the CDR3 is TGCGCCAGCAGCCAAACGTCGGACGGGGGGGGAAGCCTATACAATGAGCAGTTCTTC.

This chain joins TRBV7-8 and TRBJ1-3, with a possible D match to TRBD1 (5 bases). Germline V CDR1 and CDR2: SGHVS, FQNEAQ. The CDR3 totals 16 residues. Trimming stripped 5 bases from V and 0 bases from J, with 14 bases between. The CDR3 DNA sequence: TGTGCCAGCAGCATCCCACAGGCCCACTCTGGAAACACCATATATTTT. Translation: CASSIPQAHSGNTIYF.

J is TRBJ1-5 and V is TRBV14; D is unclear. Trimming removed 0 bases from V and 0 bases from J, with 9 bases in between. The CDR3 has 16 amino acids. CDR1 is SGHDN, CDR2 FVKESK, per germline. The CDR3 here is CASSQEGAVSNQPQHF. The DNA of the CDR3 is TGTGCCAGCAGCCAAGAGGGCGCAGTTAGCAATCAGCCCCAGCATTTT.